The rows below give T cell receptor beta chains drawn from one sample of a study of blood T cell repertoires in COVID-19. The repertoire was sequenced with immunoSEQ multiplex PCR; TCRdb's copy has only in-frame clones and lacks some. The data hold about 200,000 clones, with around 90% observed a single time. The specimen sequenced was PBMCs or T cells enriched from blood (not recorded which). Every receptor here comes from a woman younger than 35 who had recovered from COVID-19. The CDR3 runs from the conserved cysteine through the conserved F or W. The order of the fields is CDR3 DNA, CDR3 protein, clone size, J gene, V gene, D gene. D genes are given only for firm matches. Expanded clones are given a class, and other clones once, few, many or no size at all.

cdr3_nt: TGTGCCAGCAGTTTACAGGGCAATGAAAAACTGTTTTTT; cdr3_aa: CASSLQGNEKLFF; clone_size: NA; j_call: TRBJ1-4; v_call: TRBV28; d_call: NA
cdr3_nt: TGTGCCAGCAGCTTTAGAGGGCTGGGACTAGCGGCCACCAATGAGCAGTTCTTC; cdr3_aa: CASSFRGLGLAATNEQFF; clone_size: NA; j_call: TRBJ2-1; v_call: TRBV7-8; d_call: TRBD2
cdr3_nt: TGCGCCAGCAGCCAAGGCCCTAGCGGCTACGAGCAGTACTTC; cdr3_aa: CASSQGPSGYEQYF; clone_size: NA; j_call: TRBJ2-7; v_call: TRBV4-1; d_call: TRBD2
cdr3_nt: TGCGCCAGCAGCCAGCGTGACTATTTAGCCGGGGAGCTGTTTTTT; cdr3_aa: CASSQRDYLAGELFF; clone_size: NA; j_call: TRBJ2-2; v_call: TRBV4-1; d_call: NA
cdr3_nt: TGTGCCAGTAGTAGTGCCGGGACAGGTTATGGCTACACCTTC; cdr3_aa: CASSSAGTGYGYTF; clone_size: NA; j_call: TRBJ1-2; v_call: TRBV19; d_call: TRBD1
cdr3_nt: TGTGCCAGCAGCCCGACAGGCACAGATACGCAGTATTTT; cdr3_aa: CASSPTGTDTQYF; clone_size: once; j_call: TRBJ2-3; v_call: TRBV11-2; d_call: NA
cdr3_nt: TGTGCCAGCAAGCAACAACCCCAGAGGGGAGGGGGCTACACCTTC; cdr3_aa: CASKQQPQRGGGYTF; clone_size: few; j_call: TRBJ1-2; v_call: TRBV27; d_call: NA
cdr3_nt: TGTGCCAGCAGCCCCCCCAGTCCGACCGGGGAGCTGTTTTTT; cdr3_aa: CASSPPSPTGELFF; clone_size: NA; j_call: TRBJ2-2; v_call: TRBV11-1; d_call: NA
cdr3_nt: TGCGCCAGCAGCCAAACCAATGTCGGACAGAGCAACTATGGCTACACCTTC; cdr3_aa: CASSQTNVGQSNYGYTF; clone_size: NA; j_call: TRBJ1-2; v_call: TRBV4-1; d_call: NA
cdr3_nt: TGCAGCGCCGCCTCCGGGACAGGGGGATATGAAGCTTTCTTT; cdr3_aa: CSAASGTGGYEAFF; clone_size: NA; j_call: TRBJ1-1; v_call: TRBV29-1; d_call: TRBD1
cdr3_nt: TGTGCCAGCAGTTTATCTGGCGGGACAGGGGGCAGGGAGACCCAGTACTTC; cdr3_aa: CASSLSGGTGGRETQYF; clone_size: NA; j_call: TRBJ2-5; v_call: TRBV27; d_call: TRBD1
cdr3_nt: TGCAGCGTTGGAAAGGGGGCGAACACCGGGGAGCTGTTTTTT; cdr3_aa: CSVGKGANTGELFF; clone_size: NA; j_call: TRBJ2-2; v_call: TRBV29-1; d_call: NA
cdr3_nt: TGCGCCAGCAGTGATCATGGGACTAGCGGGGGATTTCAAGAGACCCAGTACTTC; cdr3_aa: CASSDHGTSGGFQETQYF; clone_size: NA; j_call: TRBJ2-5; v_call: TRBV10-2; d_call: TRBD2
cdr3_nt: TGTGCCAGTAGTCTCCAGGGCGGAGACTATGGCTACACCTTC; cdr3_aa: CASSLQGGDYGYTF; clone_size: once; j_call: TRBJ1-2; v_call: TRBV19; d_call: NA
cdr3_nt: TGTGCCAGCAGCTTGGGTCGGACAGCCTATGGCTACACCTTC; cdr3_aa: CASSLGRTAYGYTF; clone_size: NA; j_call: TRBJ1-2; v_call: TRBV5-6; d_call: NA
cdr3_nt: TGTGCCAGCAATCCCAACACGGGACAGGGACACTATGGCTACACCTTC; cdr3_aa: CASNPNTGQGHYGYTF; clone_size: NA; j_call: TRBJ1-2; v_call: TRBV28; d_call: TRBD1
cdr3_nt: TGTGCCAGCCAGGGCTTCTCCCGGGAGACCCAGTACTTC; cdr3_aa: CASQGFSRETQYF; clone_size: NA; j_call: TRBJ2-5; v_call: TRBV28; d_call: NA
cdr3_nt: TGTGCCATCAGTGAAAGGGGTATGAACACTGAAGCTTTCTTT; cdr3_aa: CAISERGMNTEAFF; clone_size: NA; j_call: TRBJ1-1; v_call: TRBV10-3; d_call: NA
cdr3_nt: TGTGCCAGCAGGGCCGGGACAGGGGATCACAATGAGCAGTTCTTC; cdr3_aa: CASRAGTGDHNEQFF; clone_size: NA; j_call: TRBJ2-1; v_call: TRBV2; d_call: TRBD1
cdr3_nt: TGTGCCAGCAGCTTAAATGGACAGTCGGGCGAAAAACTGTTTTTT; cdr3_aa: CASSLNGQSGEKLFF; clone_size: NA; j_call: TRBJ1-4; v_call: TRBV7-3; d_call: NA
cdr3_nt: TGCGCCAGCAGCTTGGACGGGCGGGGCTTCCAAGAGACCCAGTACTTC; cdr3_aa: CASSLDGRGFQETQYF; clone_size: NA; j_call: TRBJ2-5; v_call: TRBV5-1; d_call: NA
cdr3_nt: TGCGCCAGCACGGCCTTGGACAGGGGCGGTGGCTACACCTTC; cdr3_aa: CASTALDRGGGYTF; clone_size: NA; j_call: TRBJ1-2; v_call: TRBV5-1; d_call: TRBD1
cdr3_nt: TGTGCCAGCAGCTCGGGACTAGCGGGCCTATACGAGCAGTACTTC; cdr3_aa: CASSSGLAGLYEQYF; clone_size: NA; j_call: TRBJ2-7; v_call: TRBV7-8; d_call: TRBD2
cdr3_nt: TGTGCCACCAGGGAGACAGGGAACTCCAATGAGCAGTTCTTC; cdr3_aa: CATRETGNSNEQFF; clone_size: NA; j_call: TRBJ2-1; v_call: TRBV24-1; d_call: TRBD1
cdr3_nt: TGCGCCAGCAGCCATGGGGGGGCCAAAGATACGCAGTATTTT; cdr3_aa: CASSHGGAKDTQYF; clone_size: NA; j_call: TRBJ2-3; v_call: TRBV4-1; d_call: NA
cdr3_nt: TGCGCCAGCAGCAAAACCGGGGGGGTCGCAGATACGCAGTATTTT; cdr3_aa: CASSKTGGVADTQYF; clone_size: NA; j_call: TRBJ2-3; v_call: TRBV5-1; d_call: TRBD2
cdr3_nt: TGTGCCAGCAGCTCGACCCGGACAGGGGGCAATGAGCAGTTCTTC; cdr3_aa: CASSSTRTGGNEQFF; clone_size: NA; j_call: TRBJ2-1; v_call: TRBV7-9; d_call: TRBD1
cdr3_nt: TGTGCCAGCAGCTTAGTGATGGCGGGGGACGGCGGAAACACCATATATTTT; cdr3_aa: CASSLVMAGDGGNTIYF; clone_size: once; j_call: TRBJ1-3; v_call: TRBV7-4; d_call: NA
cdr3_nt: TGTGCCAGCAGCTTAGATGTGGCGGGAGGTTTTTGTACCTTC; cdr3_aa: CASSLDVAGGFCTF; clone_size: NA; j_call: TRBJ1-2; v_call: TRBV11-2; d_call: NA
cdr3_nt: TGCGCCAGCAGCTTGGCCAGGGATCCCTATGGCTACACCTTC; cdr3_aa: CASSLARDPYGYTF; clone_size: NA; j_call: TRBJ1-2; v_call: TRBV5-1; d_call: NA